The 23 T cell receptor beta chains listed next were all sequenced from one sample in a study of T cells in women clearing cervical HPV infection. Sequencing was performed with immunoSEQ multiplex PCR; in TCRdb, only in-frame clones are kept and a portion is missing. This listing includes roughly 22,000 clones. Sequencing was performed on blood buffy coat. Every receptor here comes from a woman aged 18-70 years with a cervical HPV16 infection that either progressed to CIN3+ or cleared (not recorded which).

Points on this clone: Read data end 3 residues before the CDR3 end; the end is taken from the germline J gene. This chain links TRBV19 with TRBJ1-5; 7 bases are shared with TRBD1. From germline, CDR1 is LNHDA and CDR2 SQIVND (reference sequence). The CDR3 sequence is 13 residues long. The junction had 3 bases not matched to a gene; V was cut back by 3 bases and J by 7 bases. This CDR3 is CASSMDRNQPQHF. CDR3 DNA (partial): TGTGCCAGTAGTATGGACAGGAACCAGCCC.

As for this clone: The DNA ends 3 residues before the CDR3 does, and the rest of the CDR3 is filled in from the germline J gene. V usage is TRBV5-6 and J usage is TRBJ2-7; no clear D. This CDR3 has 13 residues. Germline V gene data show CDR1 as SGHDT and CDR2 as YYEEEE. The germline V and J ends were trimmed by 0 bases and 1 base, with 5 bases remaining between them. Incomplete CDR3 DNA: TGTGCCAGCAGCTTGGAAGGGTCCTACGAG. It specifies CASSLEGSYE. The CDR3 in full is CASSLEGSYEQYF.

Turning to this clone: The CDR3 end is not reached by the read, which stops 3 residues before it; the germline J gene fills it in. This chain connects TRBV18 to TRBJ2-5, with D unclear. This CDR3 comprises 16 residues. Germline CDR1 reads KGHSH; CDR2 reads LQKENI. The V gene lost 1 base and the J gene lost 2 bases, with 14 bases spanning the gap. The CDR3 DNA, read in part, is TGTGCCAGCTCACCACAACACACCGCTTATCAAGAGACC. Its translation is CASSPQHTAYQET. The CDR3 reads in full as CASSPQHTAYQETQYF.

As for this clone: The read falls 3 residues short of the CDR3 end, and the missing part is taken from the germline J gene. The V call is TRBV20-1, the J call TRBJ2-5; D gene uncertain. Trimming removed 0 bases at V and 5 bases at J, with 10 bases between. Germline V lookup: CDR1 DFQATT, CDR2 SNEGSKA (reference sequence). This CDR3 spans 13 amino acids. Incomplete CDR3 DNA: TGCAGTGCTAGAGATCAACAGAGTGAGACC. It translates to CSARDQQSET. The CDR3 as a whole reads CSARDQQSETQYF.

To note about this clone: The CDR3 is cut off 3 residues early in the read; its end comes from the germline J gene. The chain links TRBV6-2 or TRBV6-3 to TRBJ2-7; no clear D. The V gene's germline CDR1 is MNHEY and CDR2 SVGEGT. V was trimmed by 6 bases and J by 1 base, leaving 7 bases between them. This CDR3 contains 12 residues. The sequenced CDR3 bases are TGTGCCAGCAGCTTTAGATCCTACGAG. Translated, it gives CASSFRSYE. In full, the CDR3 reads CASSFRSYEQYF.

Regarding this clone: The CDR3 end is not reached by the read, which stops 3 residues before it; the germline J gene fills it in. This chain uses TRBV30 with TRBJ2-2; 10 positions match TRBD1. The germline V gene has CDR1 GTSNPN and CDR2 SVGIG (reference sequence). V shed 7 bases, J shed 7 bases, and the junction held 12 bases outside the gene matches. The CDR3 is 15 residues long. CDR3 DNA, as far as it was read: TGTGCCTCCTATGACAGGGGGCTCTCTAGCGGGGAG. It encodes CASYDRGLSSGE. The full-length CDR3 reads as CASYDRGLSSGELFF. Supplemented by reference TRBV30 and TRBJ2-2, the full variable domain reads SQTIHQWPATLVQPVGSPLSLECTVEGTSNPNLYWYRQAAGRGLQLLFYSVGIGQISSEVPQNLSASRPQDRQFILSSKKLLLSDSGFYLCASYDRGLSSGELFFGEGSRLTVL.

In regard to this clone: The CDR3 is cut off 3 residues early in the read; its end comes from the germline J gene. The chain joins TRBV6-1 to TRBJ1-1; D not certain. The germline V gene encodes CDR1 MNHNS and CDR2 SASEGT. The CDR3 covers 14 residues. CDR3 DNA (partial): TGTGCCAGCAGTGTGCGGCGGCAGACTCAGGAA. Translating gives CASSVRRQTQE. The CDR3 in its entirety is CASSVRRQTQEAFF.

About this clone itself: Sequencing ends 3 residues short of the CDR3 end; the germline J gene provides the rest. V usage is TRBV6-4 and J usage is TRBJ1-2; 10 bases agree with TRBD1. CDR1 MRHNA and CDR2 SNTAGT come from the germline V gene. The CDR3 sequence is 13 residues long. V shed 5 bases and J 7 bases; nucleotides not matched to a gene: 4. The CDR3 here is CASSFGQGGGYTF. The CDR3 bases that were read are TGTGCCAGCAGTTTTGGACAGGGGGGTGGC.

About this clone: The CDR3 extends 3 residues past the end of the read, so its final part is completed from the germline J gene. The rearrangement links TRBV19 to TRBJ1-6; the match to TRBD1 covers 7 bases. After removal of 4 bases from V and 7 bases from J, the junction contained 4 bases not matched to a gene. The CDR3 runs to 14 residues. Per the germline V gene, CDR1 is LNHDA and CDR2 is SQIVND (reference sequence). The CDR3 bases that were read are TGTGCCAGTAGTACTACAGGGGCGAATTCACCC. It translates to CASSTTGANSP. In full, the CDR3 is CASSTTGANSPLHF.

Note on this clone: The missing CDR3 end, 3 residues past where the read stops, is filled in from the germline J gene. V usage is TRBV5-6 and J usage is TRBJ1-1, with no clear D. Trimming removed 2 bases from V and 0 bases from J, with 5 bases in between. This CDR3 is built from 13 residues. Germline CDR1 and CDR2: SGHDT and YYEEEE. This CDR3 reads CASSFFLNTEAFF. The CDR3 DNA, read in part, is TGTGCCAGCAGCTTTTTCTTGAACACTGAA.

As for this clone: The sequence runs out 3 residues before the end of the CDR3; the remainder is reconstructed from the germline J gene. This chain joins TRBV5-1 and TRBJ2-1; TRBD2 matches at 10 bases. This CDR3 is built from 17 residues. The trim removed 6 bases at V and 5 bases at J, leaving 14 bases unmatched. Germline values: CDR1 SGHRS, CDR2 YFSETQ. This chain's CDR3 is CASNEAPIAGGHNEQFF. CDR3 DNA, as far as it was read: TGCGCCAGCAACGAGGCTCCTATAGCGGGAGGCCACAATGAG.

Incomplete CDR3 DNA: TGCGCCAGCAGCTTGGACGGTATCGGGGTCGAG. Its protein is CASSLDGIGVE. The CDR3 reads in full as CASSLDGIGVEQYF. V is TRBV5-1 and J is TRBJ2-7; weak D call: TRBD2 (5 bases). The missing CDR3 end, 3 residues past where the read stops, is filled in from the germline J gene. V gave up 0 bases and J gave up 6 bases, with 13 bases separating them. In germline, CDR1 is SGHRS, CDR2 YFSETQ. The CDR3 is 14 residues long.

About this clone itself: The read finishes 3 residues shy of the CDR3 end, and the germline J gene is used to complete it. The V gene is TRBV20-1, the J gene TRBJ1-1; D is uncertain. CDR1 is DFQATT, CDR2 SNEGSKA, per germline (reference sequence). The CDR3 contains 15 residues. V was trimmed by 0 bases and J by 4 bases, leaving 15 bases between them. The CDR3 reads CSAREVGLRGTEAFF. CDR3 bases read: TGCAGTGCTAGAGAGGTCGGGCTCCGGGGCACTGAA.

A remark on this clone: The CDR3 end is not reached by the read, which stops 3 residues before it; the germline J gene fills it in. This chain links TRBV2 with TRBJ1-2, with D possibly TRBD1 on 6 matching bases. This CDR3 region has 13 residues. From germline, CDR1 is SNHLY and CDR2 FYNNEI. Trimming took off 6 bases at V and 3 bases at J, with 11 bases between the two ends. Here the CDR3 reads CASRQDRDYGYTF. CDR3 DNA, as far as it was read: TGTGCCAGCAGGCAGGACAGAGACTATGGC.

On this clone itself: A read error may account for a junction end that differs from germline. The missing CDR3 end, 3 residues past where the read stops, is filled in from the germline J gene. The chain is built from TRBV7-7 and TRBJ2-2; 11 positions match TRBD1. Germline loops: CDR1 SSHAT, CDR2 FNYEAQ (reference sequence). The CDR3 loop spans 14 amino acids. The covered CDR3 bases are TGTGCTAGCAGTGAGGGACAGGGGGCCGGGGAG. It is translated as CASSEGQGAGE. In full, the CDR3 is CASSEGQGAGELFF.

As to this clone: The CDR3 end lies 3 residues beyond the end of the read and is filled in from the germline J gene. This chain uses TRBV6-4 with TRBJ1-1; D unresolved. This CDR3 region has 13 residues. V was cut by 9 bases and J by 0 bases, with 11 bases left in between. Germline V gene sequence: CDR1 MRHNA, CDR2 SNTAGT. The covered CDR3 bases are TGTGCCAGGAAGGAACGGGTGAACACTGAA. Protein: CARKERVNTE. The entire CDR3 protein is CARKERVNTEAFF.

In the case of this clone: The read gets to within 3 residues of the CDR3 end, and the germline J gene fills in the rest. The chain has TRBV7-9 and TRBJ1-2; unclear D gene. This CDR3 comprises 15 residues. The germline CDR1 and CDR2 sequences are SEHNR and FQNEAQ (reference sequence). Trimming shortened V by 5 bases and J by 4 bases, and 17 bases separated the two germline ends. CDR3 residues: CASSPLEGTFYGYTF. The covered CDR3 bases are TGTGCCAGCAGCCCTCTCGAGGGTACGTTCTATGGC.

Note on this clone: The read gets to within 3 residues of the CDR3 end, and the germline J gene fills in the rest. The chain has TRBV7-8 and TRBJ2-3; D not resolved. The CDR3 spans 12 residues. The V end was cut by 5 bases, the J end by 7 bases, with 10 bases between. Per the germline V gene, CDR1 is SGHVS and CDR2 is FQNEAQ. Incomplete CDR3 DNA: TGTGCCAGCAGCCCTAACCTAAATACG. Protein product: CASSPNLNT. The entire CDR3 protein is CASSPNLNTQYF.

As for this clone: The read terminates 3 residues before the CDR3 end, so the remaining end is supplied by the germline J gene. V gene TRBV20-1 combines with J gene TRBJ1-5, with TRBD1 identical over 9 bases. V lost 0 bases and J lost 7; bases outside the gene matches: 7. This CDR3 comprises 15 residues. Germline V gene data show CDR1 as DFQATT and CDR2 as SNEGSKA (reference sequence). CDR3 sequence: CSARDAGTGKQPQHF. The CDR3 bases that were read are TGCAGTGCTAGAGATGCCGGGACAGGGAAACAGCCC.

A word on this clone: From the germline J gene comes the end of the CDR3, since the read stops 3 residues before it. The V and J genes are TRBV6-2 or TRBV6-3 and TRBJ1-5, with a weak D call TRBD1 (6 bases). CDR1 and CDR2 from the germline V gene are MNHEY and SVGEGT. The CDR3 is made up of 14 amino acids. Trimming pared 2 bases from V and 5 bases from J, leaving 10 bases between. CDR3 DNA, as far as it was read: TGTGCCAGCAGTTACGGGGGGGCTGATCAGCCC. This encodes CASSYGGADQP. The CDR3 reads in full as CASSYGGADQPQHF.

Worth noting for this clone: The sequenced fragment ends 3 residues before the CDR3 boundary, so the rest is inferred from the germline J gene. The chain has TRBV5-3 and TRBJ2-1, with D perhaps TRBD2 (6 bases). TRBV5-3 is reported as an ORF; its role is uncertain. V lost 0 bases, J lost 3 bases, and 10 bases lay in between. The CDR3 covers 15 residues. CDR3 bases read: TGTGCCAGAAGCTTGGGGGACTGGGACTACAATGAG. This translates into CARSLGDWDYNE. The CDR3, in full, reads CARSLGDWDYNEQFF.

In regard to this clone: The CDR3 end lies 3 residues beyond the end of the read and is filled in from the germline J gene. This chain links TRBV10-1 with TRBJ2-1; 9 bases fit TRBD2. This CDR3 has 14 residues. Per the germline V gene, CDR1 is WNHNN and CDR2 is SYGVQD (reference sequence). The J segment lost 9 bases and the V segment lost 6 bases, leaving 9 bases of the junction unmatched. CDR3 in amino acids: CASSVAGGPREQFF. Partial CDR3 DNA: TGCGCCAGCAGCGTGGCGGGAGGGCCTCGTGAG.

With respect to this clone: The CDR3 goes on 3 residues after the read ends, and that part is filled in from the germline J gene. The chain links TRBV12-3 or TRBV12-4 to TRBJ2-7; D unclear. This CDR3 region has 11 residues. Between the trimmed V and J ends, which lost 2 bases and 4 bases, there was a span of 3 bases. The CDR3 bases that were read are TGTGCCAGCAGTTTACTGTACGAG. Its protein product is CASSLLYE. The whole CDR3 is CASSLLYEQYF.